What follows are 9 T cell receptor beta chains derived from one specimen sequenced in a study of T cell responses to AZD1222 COVID-19 vaccine. Clones were sequenced by immunoSEQ multiplex PCR, and TCRdb holds only the in-frame ones, with some missing. Of 160,000 or so clones in the sample, approximately 90% were seen once. Sequencing was performed on peripheral blood, taken on day 0 of MenACWY control vaccination. The receptors were sampled from an adult in good health.

The chain has TRBV7-2 and TRBJ2-7; D is perhaps TRBD2 (6 bases). Trimming shortened V by 3 bases and J by 3 bases, and 12 bases separated the two germline ends. This CDR3 is built from 14 residues. The germline gives CDR1 SGHTA, CDR2 FQGNSA. The CDR3 loop is CASSLAVGGYEQYF. CDR3 DNA sequence: TGTGCCAGCAGCTTGGCGGTGGGGGGCTACGAGCAGTACTTC.

This sequence joins TRBV7-8 and TRBJ2-5; maybe TRBD2 (5 bases). The CDR3 extends over 14 amino acids. Trimming shortened V by 4 bases and J by 5 bases, and 14 bases separated the two germline ends. Germline CDR1 and CDR2: SGHVS and FQNEAQ. In DNA, the CDR3 is TGTGCCAGCAGCTCAGCACGGGGAGCGGAGACCCAGTACTTC. Its translation is CASSSARGAETQYF.

The chain has TRBV4-2 and TRBJ2-7, with 11 bases that match TRBD2. Germline CDR1 and CDR2: LGHNA and YNFKEQ. The CDR3 is 16 residues long. V lost 1 base to trimming and J lost 7 bases; unmatched junction nucleotides: 9. CDR3: CASSQAVAGGLGEQYF. The CDR3 coding sequence is TGTGCCAGCAGCCAAGCGGTAGCGGGAGGGCTAGGTGAGCAGTACTTC.

This chain links TRBV6-5 with TRBJ2-2; 11 nucleotides line up with TRBD2. CDR3 length: 14 residues. Trimming removed 8 bases from V and 1 base from J; junction bases left unmatched: 0. Germline V gene lookup returns CDR1 MNHEY and CDR2 SVGAGI. The CDR3 here is CASGTSGNTGELFF. The CDR3 nucleotides are TGTGCCAGCGGGACTAGCGGGAACACCGGGGAGCTGTTTTTT.

This clone turned up a few times. The chain uses TRBV29-1 and TRBJ2-7; 7 bases fit TRBD1. CDR3 length: 14 residues. With 6 bases clipped from V and 5 bases from J, the junction kept 13 bases outside the gene matches. Germline CDR1 is SQVTM and CDR2 is ANQGSEA. The CDR3 coding sequence is TGCAGCGTCGGACAGGTTGCTGGGACGGACGAGCAGTACTTC. Translation: CSVGQVAGTDEQYF.

The chain has TRBV11-1 and TRBJ1-6; 8 bases match TRBD1. The CDR3 loop spans 15 amino acids. V lost 5 bases to trimming and J lost 9 bases; unmatched junction nucleotides: 9. Germline lookup yields CDR1 SGHAT and CDR2 FQDESV (reference sequence). CDR3 protein: CASSPQTGEASPLHF. In DNA form, the CDR3 reads TGTGCCAGCAGCCCCCAGACAGGGGAAGCTTCACCCCTCCACTTT.

The chain combines TRBV5-1 with TRBJ2-7; no definite D call. This CDR3 region has 12 residues. Between the trimmed V and J ends, which lost 3 bases and 2 bases, there was a span of 6 bases. Germline CDR1 SGHRS, CDR2 YFSETQ. CDR3 protein: CASSSTTYEQYF. The CDR3 region has the DNA TGCGCCAGCAGCTCGACCACCTACGAGCAGTACTTC.

V gene TRBV5-5 combines with J gene TRBJ2-7; 9 positions agree with TRBD1. CDR1 is SGHKS and CDR2 is YYEKEE in the germline V gene (reference sequence). Trimming removed 4 bases from V and 1 base from J; junction bases left unmatched: 15. The length of the CDR3 is 18 residues. The CDR3 region has the DNA TGTGCCAGCAGCCCCAAAATTTTAGGGACAGGGAATTCCTACGAGCAGTACTTC. Amino acid sequence: CASSPKILGTGNSYEQYF.

The V gene is TRBV6-6, the J gene TRBJ2-7; D call uncertain. CDR1 and CDR2 (germline): MNHNY, SVGAGI (reference sequence). The length of the CDR3 is 16 residues. V was cut by 2 bases and J by 5 bases, with 19 bases left in between. The CDR3 sequence is CASSYGQIIISHEQYF. For the CDR3, the DNA is TGTGCCAGCAGTTACGGGCAGATCATAATTTCCCACGAGCAGTACTTC.